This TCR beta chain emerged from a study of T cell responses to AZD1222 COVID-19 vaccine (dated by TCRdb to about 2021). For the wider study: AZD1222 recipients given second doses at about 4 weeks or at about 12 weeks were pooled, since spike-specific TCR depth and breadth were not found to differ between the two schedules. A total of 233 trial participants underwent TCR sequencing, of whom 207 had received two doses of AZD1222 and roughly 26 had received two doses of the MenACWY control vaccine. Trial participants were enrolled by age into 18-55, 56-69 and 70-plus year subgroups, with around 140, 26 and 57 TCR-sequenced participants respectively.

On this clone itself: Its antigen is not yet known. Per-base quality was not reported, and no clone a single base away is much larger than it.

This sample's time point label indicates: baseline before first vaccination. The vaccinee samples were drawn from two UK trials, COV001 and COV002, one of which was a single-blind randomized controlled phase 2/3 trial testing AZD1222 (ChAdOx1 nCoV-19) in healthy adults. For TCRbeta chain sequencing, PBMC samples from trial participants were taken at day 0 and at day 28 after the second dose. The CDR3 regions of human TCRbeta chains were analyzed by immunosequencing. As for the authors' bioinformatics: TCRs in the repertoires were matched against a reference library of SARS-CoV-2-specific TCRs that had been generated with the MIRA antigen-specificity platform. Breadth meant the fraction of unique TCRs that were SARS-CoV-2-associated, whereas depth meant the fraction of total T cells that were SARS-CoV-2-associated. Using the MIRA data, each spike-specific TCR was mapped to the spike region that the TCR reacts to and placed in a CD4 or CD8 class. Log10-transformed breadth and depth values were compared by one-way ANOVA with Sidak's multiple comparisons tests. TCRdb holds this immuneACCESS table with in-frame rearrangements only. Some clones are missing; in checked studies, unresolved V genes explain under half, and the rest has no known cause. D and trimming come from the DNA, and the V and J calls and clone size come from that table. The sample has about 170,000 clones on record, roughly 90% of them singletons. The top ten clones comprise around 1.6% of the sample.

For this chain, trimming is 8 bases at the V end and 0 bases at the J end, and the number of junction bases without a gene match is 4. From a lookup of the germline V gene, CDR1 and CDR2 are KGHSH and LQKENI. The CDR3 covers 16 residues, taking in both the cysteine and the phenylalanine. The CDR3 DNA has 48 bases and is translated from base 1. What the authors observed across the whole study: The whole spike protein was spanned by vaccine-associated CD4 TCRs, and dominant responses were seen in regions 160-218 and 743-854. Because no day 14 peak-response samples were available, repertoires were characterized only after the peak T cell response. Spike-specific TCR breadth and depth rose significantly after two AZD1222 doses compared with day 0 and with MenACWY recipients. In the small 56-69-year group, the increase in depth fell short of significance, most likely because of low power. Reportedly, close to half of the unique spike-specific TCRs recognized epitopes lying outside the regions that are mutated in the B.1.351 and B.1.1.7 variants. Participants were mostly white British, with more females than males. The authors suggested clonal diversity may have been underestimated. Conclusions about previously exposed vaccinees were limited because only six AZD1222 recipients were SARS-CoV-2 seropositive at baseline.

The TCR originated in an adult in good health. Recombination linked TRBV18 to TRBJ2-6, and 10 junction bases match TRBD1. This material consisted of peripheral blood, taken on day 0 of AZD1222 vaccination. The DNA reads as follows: TGTGCCAGCCAGGGGACAGGGGTCTCTGGGGCCAACGTCCTGACTTTC. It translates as CASQGTGVSGANVLTF.